This entry lists 18 T cell receptor beta chains sequenced from one sample in a study of blood T cell repertoires in COVID-19. The data were produced by immunoSEQ multiplex PCR, yet TCRdb's version contains in-frame clones alone and is incomplete. The repertoire holds over 100,000 clones, with 87% as singletons. Sequenced: peripheral blood. These receptors all come from a woman aged 45 to 65 with COVID-19, enrolled during active disease.

This clone was seen a handful of times. The rearrangement joins TRBV28 to TRBJ1-2, with a weak D call TRBD1 (5 bases). The germline V and J ends were trimmed by 4 bases and 6 bases, with 15 bases remaining between them. The CDR3 spans 14 residues. Germline V gene sequence: CDR1 MDHEN, CDR2 SYDVKM. The CDR3, as DNA: TGTGCCAGCAGTTCAGGGTGGGTCAGCGATGGCTACACCTTC. Translation gives CASSSGWVSDGYTF.

This clone was observed a few times. The chain employs TRBV28 and TRBJ1-2; 7 bases fit TRBD1. V was clipped by 2 bases and J by 5 bases; unmatched bases: 5. Germline CDR1 and CDR2: MDHEN and SYDVKM. The CDR3 covers 14 residues. Here the CDR3 DNA reads TGTGCCAGCAGTTTAGGACAGGAATTTTATGGCTACACCTTC. It specifies CASSLGQEFYGYTF.

The V gene is TRBV7-3, the J gene TRBJ1-5; D ambiguous. Trimming took off 2 bases at V and 8 bases at J, with 10 bases between the two ends. Per the germline V gene, CDR1 is SGHTA and CDR2 is FQGTGA. The CDR3 has 13 residues. CDR3 residues: CASSLGPGEPQHF. CDR3 bases: TGTGCCAGCAGCTTAGGTCCGGGAGAGCCCCAGCATTTT.

The V call is TRBV10-2, the J call TRBJ2-2; no reliable D call. CDR1 is WSHSY, CDR2 SAAADI, per germline. The length of the CDR3 is 11 residues. Trimming shortened V by 8 bases and J by 3 bases, and 4 bases separated the two germline ends. In nucleotides, the CDR3 is TGCGCCAGCCTATACACCGGGGAGCTGTTTTTT. It codes for CASLYTGELFF.

This sequence joins TRBV6-5 and TRBJ1-6; maybe TRBD1 (5 bases). Germline CDR1 and CDR2: MNHEY and SVGAGI. The CDR3 totals 15 residues. Deletions cut 6 bases from V and 3 bases from J, with 12 bases between. The CDR3 region is CASRTQGLYNSPLHF. The CDR3 nucleotides read TGTGCCAGCAGAACTCAGGGTCTCTATAATTCACCCCTCCACTTT.

The J gene is TRBJ1-2, the V gene TRBV28, with D possibly being TRBD1 (6 bases). The CDR3 totals 12 residues. The germline V gene has CDR1 MDHEN and CDR2 SYDVKM. The ends were cut back, 6 bases at V and 7 bases at J, with 12 bases in the middle. The CDR3 DNA follows: TGTGCCAGCAGACGAACAGGGTTTGGCTACACCTTC. This sequence encodes CASRRTGFGYTF.

The CDR3 spells CASSQDFRASTDTQYF. The DNA for the CDR3 is TGTGCCAGCAGCCAAGATTTTCGAGCTAGCACAGATACGCAGTATTTT. The V and J genes are TRBV3-1 (or the pseudogene TRBV3-2) and TRBJ2-3, with D unclear. CDR1 is LGHDT and CDR2 is YNNKEL in the germline V gene (reference sequence). V lost 0 bases and J 0 bases, leaving 10 bases between the germline ends. The length of the CDR3 is 16 residues.

The V call is TRBV30, the J call TRBJ1-3; 9 bases map to TRBD1. CDR1 is GTSNPN and CDR2 is SVGIG in the germline V gene (reference sequence). Trimming at V came to 3 bases and at J to 4 bases, leaving 4 bases not matched to a gene. CDR3 length equals 14 residues. CDR3 sequence reads: CAWSRTGVGNTIYF. Written as DNA, the CDR3 is TGTGCCTGGAGCCGGACAGGGGTCGGAAACACCATATATTTT.

The chain employs TRBV5-4 and TRBJ2-3; 7 bases match TRBD2. V was pared by 8 bases and J by 3 bases, with 12 bases of the junction left unmatched. CDR1 SGHNT and CDR2 YYREEE come from the germline V gene (reference sequence). The length of the CDR3 is 15 residues. CDR3 protein: CASKTTSPTTDTQYF. CDR3 nucleotide sequence: TGTGCCAGTAAAACGACTAGCCCTACGACAGATACGCAGTATTTT.

In nucleotides, the CDR3 is TGTGCCAGCAGTCCTAGCTTGAACTACGAGCAGTACTTC. Translating it yields CASSPSLNYEQYF. The gene calls are TRBV12-3 or TRBV12-4 and TRBJ2-7; perhaps TRBD2 as D (5 bases). V was trimmed by 5 bases and J by 3 bases, leaving 11 bases between them. The CDR3 contains 13 residues.

Comments on this clone: The junction shows a germline mismatch at one end, possibly a read error. This chain joins TRBV2 and TRBJ2-7; 11 bases match TRBD2. The CDR3 consists of 13 residues. In germline, CDR1 is SNHLY, CDR2 FYNNEI. The CDR3 DNA reads as TGTGCCAGCCGTACTAGCGGGAGAACCTCCCAAGACTTC. It specifies CASRTSGRTSQDF.

This chain joins TRBV7-9 and TRBJ1-5; TRBD1 matches at 9 bases. CDR3 size: 16 residues. CDR1 is SEHNR and CDR2 is FQNEAQ in the germline V gene (reference sequence). V lost 1 base and J lost 4; bases outside the gene matches: 5. The CDR3 nucleotides are TGTGCCAGCAGCTTAGTTCGGGGGACAGGGAATCAGCCCCAGCATTTT. Translated, it gives CASSLVRGTGNQPQHF. The variable domain in full, with the rest retrieved from reference TRBV7-9 and TRBJ1-5, is DTGVSQNPRHKITKRGQNVTFRCDPISEHNRLYWYRQTLGQGPEFLTYFQNEAQLEKSRLLSDRFSAERPKGSFSTLEIQRTEQGDSAMYLCASSLVRGTGNQPQHFGDGTRLSIL.

V gene TRBV10-3 combines with J gene TRBJ2-1, with 11 bases identical to TRBD1. CDR1 and CDR2 from the germline V gene are ENHRY and SYGVKD. Losses at the gene ends were 3 bases for V and 4 bases for J; bases not matched to a gene: 5. The length of the CDR3 is 16 residues. The CDR3 sequence: CAISDFRDRGYNEQFF. The CDR3 region has the DNA TGTGCCATCAGTGACTTCAGGGACAGGGGGTACAATGAGCAGTTCTTC.

The rearrangement links TRBV7-9 to TRBJ1-2, with 7 bases lining up with TRBD1. Per the germline V gene, CDR1 is SEHNR and CDR2 is FQNEAQ (reference sequence). The CDR3 loop spans 14 amino acids. The trim removed 5 bases at V and 6 bases at J, leaving 9 bases unmatched. In DNA, the CDR3 is TGTGCCAGCAGCCCACCGGGACAGTTAGATGGCTACACCTTC. Its protein is CASSPPGQLDGYTF.

This chain joins TRBV30 and TRBJ1-5; D ambiguous. In germline, CDR1 is GTSNPN, CDR2 SVGIG (reference sequence). CDR3 length: 15 residues. V was trimmed by 0 bases and J by 6 bases, leaving 15 bases between them. The CDR3 here is CAWSVGGMSGQPQHF. CDR3 DNA: TGTGCCTGGAGTGTCGGTGGAATGTCGGGTCAGCCCCAGCATTTT.

The chain has TRBV28 and TRBJ1-5; possible D gene TRBD1, 5 bases. CDR1 MDHEN and CDR2 SYDVKM come from the germline V gene. The ends were cut back, 6 bases at V and 2 bases at J, with 14 bases in the middle. The CDR3 contains 15 residues. The CDR3 bases are TGTGCCAGCAGACAGCAGGGTTATGGCAATCAGCCCCAGCATTTT. Translating it yields CASRQQGYGNQPQHF.

V and J are TRBV19 and TRBJ1-2, with 8 bases that match TRBD1. CDR3 length: 13 amino acids. The V gene's germline CDR1 is LNHDA and CDR2 SQIVND (reference sequence). J gave up 6 bases and V 4 bases, and 4 bases lay outside the gene matches. CDR3 sequence (DNA): TGTGCCAGTAGTAGGTCGGACAGGGATGGCTACACCTTC. Translation gives CASSRSDRDGYTF.

The genes are TRBV3-1 (or the pseudogene TRBV3-2) and TRBJ2-1; 8 nucleotides align to TRBD2. The germline V gene encodes CDR1 LGHDT and CDR2 YNNKEL (reference sequence). Trimming took 4 bases from V and 6 from J; bases not matched to a gene: 11. The CDR3 sequence is 16 residues long. CDR3 region: CASSLQWLAGPNEQFF. As DNA, the CDR3 is TGTGCCAGCAGCCTCCAGTGGCTAGCGGGTCCCAATGAGCAGTTCTTC.